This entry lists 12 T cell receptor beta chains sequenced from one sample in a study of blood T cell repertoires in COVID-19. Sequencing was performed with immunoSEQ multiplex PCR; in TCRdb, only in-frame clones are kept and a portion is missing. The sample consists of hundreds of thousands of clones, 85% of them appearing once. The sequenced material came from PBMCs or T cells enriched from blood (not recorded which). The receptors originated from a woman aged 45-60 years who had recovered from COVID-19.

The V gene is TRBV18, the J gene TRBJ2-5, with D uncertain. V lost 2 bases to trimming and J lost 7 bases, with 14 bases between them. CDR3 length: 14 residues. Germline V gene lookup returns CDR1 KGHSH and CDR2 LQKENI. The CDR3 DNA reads TGTGCCAGCTCACCAGGCGGTAGTATGGGGACCCAGTACTTC. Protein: CASSPGGSMGTQYF.

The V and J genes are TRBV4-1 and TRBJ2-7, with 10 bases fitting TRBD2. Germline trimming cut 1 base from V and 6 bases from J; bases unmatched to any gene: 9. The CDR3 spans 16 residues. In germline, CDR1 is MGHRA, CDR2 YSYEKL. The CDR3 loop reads CASSQAHPAGGFEQYF. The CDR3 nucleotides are TGCGCCAGCAGCCAAGCCCACCCAGCGGGGGGGTTCGAGCAGTACTTC.

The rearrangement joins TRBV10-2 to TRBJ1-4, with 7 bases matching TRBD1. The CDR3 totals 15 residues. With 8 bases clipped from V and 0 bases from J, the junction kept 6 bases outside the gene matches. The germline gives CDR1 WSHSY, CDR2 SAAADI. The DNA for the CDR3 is TGCGCCAGCCGAGGGGGCCTGGCAACTAATGAAAAACTGTTTTTT. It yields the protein CASRGGLATNEKLFF.

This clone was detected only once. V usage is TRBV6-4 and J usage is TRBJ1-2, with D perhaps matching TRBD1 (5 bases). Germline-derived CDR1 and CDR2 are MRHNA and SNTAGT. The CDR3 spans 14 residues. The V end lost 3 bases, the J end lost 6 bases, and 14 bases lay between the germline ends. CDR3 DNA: TGTGCCAGCAGTGAGGACGACAGAGTGGATGGCTACACCTTC. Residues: CASSEDDRVDGYTF.

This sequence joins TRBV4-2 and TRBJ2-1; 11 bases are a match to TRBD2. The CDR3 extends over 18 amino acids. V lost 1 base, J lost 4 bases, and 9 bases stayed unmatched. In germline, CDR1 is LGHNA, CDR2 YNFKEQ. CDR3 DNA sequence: TGTGCCAGCAGCCAAGCTCTCCAACTAGCGGGGGTATACAATGAGCAGTTCTTC. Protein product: CASSQALQLAGVYNEQFF.

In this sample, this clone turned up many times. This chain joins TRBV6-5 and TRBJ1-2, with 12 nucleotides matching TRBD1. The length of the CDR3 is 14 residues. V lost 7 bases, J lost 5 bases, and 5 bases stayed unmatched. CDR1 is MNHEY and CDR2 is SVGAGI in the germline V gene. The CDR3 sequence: CASKVGQGAYGYTF. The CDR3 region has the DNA TGTGCCAGCAAGGTGGGACAGGGGGCTTATGGCTACACCTTC.

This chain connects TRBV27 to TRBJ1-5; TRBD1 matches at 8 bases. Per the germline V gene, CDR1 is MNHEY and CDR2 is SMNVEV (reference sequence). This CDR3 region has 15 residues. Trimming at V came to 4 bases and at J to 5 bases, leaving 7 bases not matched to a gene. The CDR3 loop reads CASSSDRGTDQPQHF. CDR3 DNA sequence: TGTGCCAGCAGTTCTGACAGGGGAACAGATCAGCCCCAGCATTTT.

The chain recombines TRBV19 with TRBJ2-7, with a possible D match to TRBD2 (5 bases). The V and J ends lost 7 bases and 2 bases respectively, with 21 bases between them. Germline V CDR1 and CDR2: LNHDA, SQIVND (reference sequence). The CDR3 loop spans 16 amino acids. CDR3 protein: CASTSYQSGGTYEQYF. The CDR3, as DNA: TGTGCCAGTACCTCCTATCAATCCGGAGGAACCTACGAGCAGTACTTC.

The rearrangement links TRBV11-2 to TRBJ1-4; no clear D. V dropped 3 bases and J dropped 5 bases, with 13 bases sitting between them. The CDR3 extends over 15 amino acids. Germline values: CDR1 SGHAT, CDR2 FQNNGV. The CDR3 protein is CASSFRREENEKLFF. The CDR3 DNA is TGTGCCAGCAGCTTCCGTCGGGAGGAGAATGAAAAACTGTTTTTT. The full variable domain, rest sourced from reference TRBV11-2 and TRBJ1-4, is EAGVAQSPRYKIIEKRQSVAFWCNPISGHATLYWYQQILGQGPKLLIQFQNNGVVDDSQLPKDRFSAERLKGVDSTLKIQPAKLEDSAVYLCASSFRREENEKLFFGSGTQLSVL.

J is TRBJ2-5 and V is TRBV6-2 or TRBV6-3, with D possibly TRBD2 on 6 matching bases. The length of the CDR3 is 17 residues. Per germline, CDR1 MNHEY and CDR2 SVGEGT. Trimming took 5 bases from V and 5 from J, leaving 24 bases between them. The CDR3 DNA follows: TGTGCCAGCAGTGAGTTCCTATTTAGCGGCCCCGGCGAGACCCAGTACTTC. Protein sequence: CASSEFLFSGPGETQYF.

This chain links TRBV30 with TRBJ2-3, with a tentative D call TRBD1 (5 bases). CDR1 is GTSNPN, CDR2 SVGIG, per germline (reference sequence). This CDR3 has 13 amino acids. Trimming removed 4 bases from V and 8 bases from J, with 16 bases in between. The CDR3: CAWTQGTESTQYF. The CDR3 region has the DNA TGTGCCTGGACTCAGGGAACCGAAAGTACGCAGTATTTT.

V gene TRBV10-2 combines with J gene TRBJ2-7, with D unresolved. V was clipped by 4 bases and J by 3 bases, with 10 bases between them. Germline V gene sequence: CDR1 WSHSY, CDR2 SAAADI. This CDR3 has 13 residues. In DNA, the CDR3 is TGCGCCAGCAGTGTAGACTGGCGCTACGAGCAGTACTTC. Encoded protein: CASSVDWRYEQYF.